The entry that follows covers one T cell receptor beta chain sequence. Its matching antigen is unknown. This sample's treatment: oral pan-JAK inhibitor, 5-10 mg twice daily. With 2 bases clipped from V and 0 bases from J, the junction kept 7 bases outside the gene matches. The germline V gene encodes CDR1 LGHNA and CDR2 YNFKEQ. The CDR3 is 16 residues long. The sample is drawn from a study of CD8+ T cells in alopecia areata. Study at large: Treated patients were given 5 to 10 mg oral tofacitinib twice daily. Tofacitinib therapy lasting 6 to 18 months was followed by 6 months off drug.

Findings and limits, study-wide: Clonality in the scalp and expanded CD8+ clones ranked among the top 100 were significantly decreased by tofacitinib.

TCR sequencing used cDNA made by reverse transcription of extracted RNA. Clones were sequenced by immunoSEQ multiplex PCR, and TCRdb holds only the in-frame ones, with some missing. The data hold under 350,000 clones, with roughly 64% observed a single time. The sample consisted of CD4+ T cells sorted from blood, taken at week 24, from a patient treated with tofacitinib. The sequence derives from a human donor with alopecia areata. The chain employs TRBV4-2 and TRBJ2-7; 7 positions agree with TRBD2. The CDR3 here is CASSQLRGDYSYEQYF. CDR3 nucleotides: TGTGCCAGCAGCCAACTTCGAGGGGACTACTCCTACGAGCAGTACTTC.